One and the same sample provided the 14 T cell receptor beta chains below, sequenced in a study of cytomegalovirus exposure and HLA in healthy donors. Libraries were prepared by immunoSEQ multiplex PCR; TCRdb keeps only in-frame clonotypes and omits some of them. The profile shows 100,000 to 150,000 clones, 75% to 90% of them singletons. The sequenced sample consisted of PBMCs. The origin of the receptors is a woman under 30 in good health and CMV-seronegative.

The CDR3, as DNA: TGTGCCAGCAGCCTCAGCGTGGACAAGGTCGGCTACGAGCAGTACTTC. It codes for CASSLSVDKVGYEQYF. The chain recombines TRBV11-3 with TRBJ2-7, with D possibly matching TRBD1 (5 bases). Germline V CDR1 and CDR2: SGHNT, YENEEA. The germline V and J ends were trimmed by 5 bases and 3 bases, with 20 bases remaining between them. The CDR3 loop spans 16 amino acids.

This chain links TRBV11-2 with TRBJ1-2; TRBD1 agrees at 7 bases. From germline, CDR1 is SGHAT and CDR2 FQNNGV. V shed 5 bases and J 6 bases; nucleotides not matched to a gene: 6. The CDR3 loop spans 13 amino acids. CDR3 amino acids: CASSGGGRDGYTF. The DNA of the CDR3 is TGTGCCAGCAGCGGAGGGGGCAGGGATGGCTACACCTTC.

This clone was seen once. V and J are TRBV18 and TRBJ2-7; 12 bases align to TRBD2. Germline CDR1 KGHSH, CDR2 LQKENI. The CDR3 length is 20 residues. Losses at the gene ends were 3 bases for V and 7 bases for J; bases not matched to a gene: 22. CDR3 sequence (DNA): TGTGCCAGCTCACCCCCCCGTGGGCTAGCGGGAGGGCCCCGGGGGTGGGAGCAGTACTTC. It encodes CASSPPRGLAGGPRGWEQYF.

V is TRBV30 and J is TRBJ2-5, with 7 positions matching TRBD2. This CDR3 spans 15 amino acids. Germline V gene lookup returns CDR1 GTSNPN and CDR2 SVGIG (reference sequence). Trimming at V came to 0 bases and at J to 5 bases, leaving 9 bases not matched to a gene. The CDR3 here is CAWSVGGRVGETQYF. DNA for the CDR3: TGTGCCTGGAGTGTAGGCGGGAGAGTGGGGGAGACCCAGTACTTC. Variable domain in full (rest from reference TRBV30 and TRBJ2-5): SQTIHQWPATLVQPVGSPLSLECTVEGTSNPNLYWYRQAAGRGLQLLFYSVGIGQISSEVPQNLSASRPQDRQFILSSKKLLLSDSGFYLCAWSVGGRVGETQYFGPGTRLLVL.

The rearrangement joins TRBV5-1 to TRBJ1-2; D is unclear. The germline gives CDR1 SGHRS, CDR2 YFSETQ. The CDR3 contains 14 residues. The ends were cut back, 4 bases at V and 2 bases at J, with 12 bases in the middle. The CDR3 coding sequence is TGCGCCAGCAGCCCCTCAGCGGCAAACTATGGCTACACCTTC. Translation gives CASSPSAANYGYTF.

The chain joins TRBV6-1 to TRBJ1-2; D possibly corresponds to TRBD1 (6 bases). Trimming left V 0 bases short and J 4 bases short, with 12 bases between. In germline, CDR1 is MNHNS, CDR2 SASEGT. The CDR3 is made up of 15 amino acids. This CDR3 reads CASSEARTAVYGYTF. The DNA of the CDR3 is TGTGCCAGCAGTGAAGCGCGGACAGCAGTCTATGGCTACACCTTC.

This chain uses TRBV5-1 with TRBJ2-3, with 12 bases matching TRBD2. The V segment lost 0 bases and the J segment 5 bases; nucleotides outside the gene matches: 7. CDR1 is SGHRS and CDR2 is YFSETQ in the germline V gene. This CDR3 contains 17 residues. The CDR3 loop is CASSLVLAGGPGDTQYF. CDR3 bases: TGCGCCAGCAGCTTGGTTCTAGCGGGAGGGCCTGGAGATACGCAGTATTTT.

The CDR3 DNA sequence: TGTGCCAGTAGTATAACTGGGGACTCCTATGGCTACACCTTC. Translation gives CASSITGDSYGYTF. The chain links TRBV19 to TRBJ1-2; D perhaps matches TRBD1 (5 bases). The CDR3 covers 14 residues. Trimming stripped 2 bases from V and 4 bases from J, with 11 bases between. From germline, CDR1 is LNHDA and CDR2 SQIVND (reference sequence).

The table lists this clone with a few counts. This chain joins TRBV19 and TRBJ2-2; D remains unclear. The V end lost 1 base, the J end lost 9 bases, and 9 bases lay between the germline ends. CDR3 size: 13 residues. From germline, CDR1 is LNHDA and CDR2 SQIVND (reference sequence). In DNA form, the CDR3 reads TGTGCCAGTAGTATAGGGAGCTACCGGGAGCTGTTTTTT. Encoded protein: CASSIGSYRELFF.

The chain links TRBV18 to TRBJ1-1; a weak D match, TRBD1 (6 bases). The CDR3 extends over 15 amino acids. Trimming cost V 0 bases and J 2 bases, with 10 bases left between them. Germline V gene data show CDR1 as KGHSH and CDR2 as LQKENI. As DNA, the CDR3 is TGTGCCAGCTCACCACCGACAGGCAGAAACACTGAAGCTTTCTTT. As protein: CASSPPTGRNTEAFF.

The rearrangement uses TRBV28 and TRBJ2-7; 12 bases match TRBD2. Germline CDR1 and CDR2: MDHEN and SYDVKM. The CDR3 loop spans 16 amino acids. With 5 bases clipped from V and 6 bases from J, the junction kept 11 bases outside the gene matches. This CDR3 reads CASSPLTSGSFGEQYF. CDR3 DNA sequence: TGTGCCAGCAGTCCGTTGACTAGCGGGAGTTTTGGCGAGCAGTACTTC.

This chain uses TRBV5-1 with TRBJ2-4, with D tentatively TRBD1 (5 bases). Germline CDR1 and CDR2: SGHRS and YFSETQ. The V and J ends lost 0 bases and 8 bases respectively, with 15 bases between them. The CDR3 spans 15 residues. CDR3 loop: CASSLEGRLLDIQYF. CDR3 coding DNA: TGCGCCAGCAGCTTGGAGGGGCGCCTGTTAGACATTCAGTACTTC.

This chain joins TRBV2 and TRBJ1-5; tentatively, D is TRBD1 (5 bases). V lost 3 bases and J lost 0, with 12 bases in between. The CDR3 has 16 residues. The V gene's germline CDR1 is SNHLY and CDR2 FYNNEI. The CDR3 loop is CASSDGDSYSNQPQHF. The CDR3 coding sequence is TGTGCCAGCAGTGACGGGGACTCCTATAGCAATCAGCCCCAGCATTTT.

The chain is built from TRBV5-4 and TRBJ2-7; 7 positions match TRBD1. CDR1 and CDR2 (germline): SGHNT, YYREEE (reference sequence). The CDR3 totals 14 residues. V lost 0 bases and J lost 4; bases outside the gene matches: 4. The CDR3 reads CASSLAHRGYEQYF. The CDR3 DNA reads TGTGCCAGCAGCTTGGCGCACAGGGGTTACGAGCAGTACTTC.